These 32 T cell receptor beta chains came from one sample sequenced in a study of T cells after yellow fever vaccination. TCRdb re-called the 5' RACE reads through MiXCR, storing one row per CDR3 protein. Of fewer than 100,000 distinct CDR3 sequences listed, around 5.8% were seen once; the top ten hold over 40%. Here the sequenced sample was CD8+ T cells sorted from PBMCs, taken 10 days after the yellow fever booster vaccination. The receptors stem from a man in his late teens or twenties who received the YFV17D yellow fever vaccine.

The V and J genes are TRBV6-5 and TRBJ2-6; D is ambiguous. This CDR3 spans 18 amino acids. V dropped 0 bases and J dropped 0 bases, with 12 bases sitting between them. CDR1 is MNHEY, CDR2 SVGAGI, per germline. CDR3 coding DNA: TGTGCCAGCAGTTACTCGGACCGAAGCTCCTCTGGGGCCAACGTCCTGACTTTC. Its translation is CASSYSDRSSSGANVLTF.

The V call is TRBV6-5, the J call TRBJ1-4, with D possibly TRBD1 on 5 matching bases. This CDR3 contains 16 residues. V was trimmed by 5 bases and J by 5 bases, leaving 18 bases between them. The germline V gene has CDR1 MNHEY and CDR2 SVGAGI. The CDR3 DNA is TGTGCCAGCAGTCCATTCTCAGGGATAATGAATGAAAAACTGTTTTTT. Protein product: CASSPFSGIMNEKLFF.

This clonotype was recorded a few times. The V and J genes are TRBV5-1 and TRBJ2-2; TRBD1 matches at 9 bases. The ends lost 3 bases at V and 4 bases at J; junction bases unmatched: 7. The CDR3 is 16 residues long. Germline V gene lookup returns CDR1 SGHRS and CDR2 YFSETQ. The CDR3 sequence: CASSWTGVRGTGELFF. Written as DNA, the CDR3 is TGCGCCAGCAGCTGGACAGGGGTGCGGGGCACCGGGGAGCTGTTTTTT.

This clonotype has at least ten counts. V usage is TRBV29-1 and J usage is TRBJ2-1; D perhaps matches TRBD1 (6 bases). V shed 6 bases and J shed 7 bases, with 10 bases lying between them. Germline assignment: CDR1 SQVTM and CDR2 ANQGSEA. The CDR3 totals 11 residues. CDR3 in amino acids: CSVHRVNEQFF. The CDR3 DNA sequence: TGCAGCGTCCACAGGGTAAATGAGCAGTTCTTC.

This sequence joins TRBV6-5 and TRBJ1-2, with a possible D match to TRBD1 (6 bases). This CDR3 is 11 amino acids long. V lost 7 bases, J lost 3 bases, and 6 bases lay in between. Per germline, CDR1 MNHEY and CDR2 SVGAGI. As DNA, the CDR3 is TGTGCCAGCACAGGGGACTATGGCTACACCTTC. As protein: CASTGDYGYTF.

The sample holds a few counts of this clonotype. The chain links TRBV18 to TRBJ1-1; D is undetermined. Germline loops: CDR1 KGHSH, CDR2 LQKENI. This CDR3 region has 14 residues. V was trimmed by 5 bases and J by 4 bases, leaving 14 bases between them. CDR3 residues: CASSWAGRGTEAFF. For the CDR3, the DNA is TGTGCCAGCTCATGGGCGGGCCGGGGCACTGAAGCTTTCTTT.

This clonotype was picked up a small number of times. The chain couples TRBV4-1 to TRBJ2-1; tentatively, D is TRBD2 (7 bases). The V end lost 3 bases, the J end lost 1 base, and 22 bases lay between the germline ends. The CDR3 consists of 19 residues. Germline V gene sequence: CDR1 MGHRA, CDR2 YSYEKL. The CDR3 reads CASSQGLGGASVSYNEQFF. The CDR3 DNA reads TGCGCCAGCAGCCAGGGTTTGGGGGGGGCCTCGGTTTCCTACAATGAGCAGTTCTTC.

The gene calls are TRBV6-4 and TRBJ2-2; the D is unclear. Germline CDR1 and CDR2: MRHNA and SNTAGT. The CDR3 loop spans 16 amino acids. The V end lost 0 bases, the J end lost 3 bases, and 11 bases lay between the germline ends. CDR3 residues: CASSDSRRYDTGELFF. CDR3 in DNA: TGTGCCAGCAGTGACTCCCGCCGATACGACACCGGGGAGCTGTTTTTT.

The table lists this clonotype with many counts. The CDR3 coding sequence is TGTGCCAGCAGCTCCCGTTCCTCAGCGGGGCCCACAGATACGCAGTATTTT. It translates to CASSSRSSAGPTDTQYF. This chain connects TRBV7-2 to TRBJ2-3, with 7 bases lining up with TRBD2. Germline V gene lookup returns CDR1 SGHTA and CDR2 FQGNSA. CDR3 size: 17 residues. The ends lost 4 bases at V and 2 bases at J; junction bases unmatched: 12.

This clonotype was detected a few times. The gene calls are TRBV7-3 and TRBJ1-2; D uncertain. Germline lookup yields CDR1 SGHTA and CDR2 FQGTGA. The CDR3 runs to 14 residues. V lost 1 base, J lost 3 bases, and 9 bases lay in between. CDR3 in DNA: TGTGCCAGCAGCTTAAGGATATGGGACTATGGCTACACCTTC. Translated, it gives CASSLRIWDYGYTF.

V is TRBV29-1 and J is TRBJ1-3, with no clear D. The CDR3 spans 11 residues. In germline, CDR1 is SQVTM, CDR2 ANQGSEA. V dropped 6 bases and J dropped 3 bases, with 6 bases sitting between them. CDR3 sequence reads: CSVGSGNTIYF. For the CDR3, the DNA is TGCAGCGTGGGGAGTGGAAACACCATATATTTT.

This chain joins TRBV5-4 and TRBJ2-5; D remains ambiguous. This CDR3 is built from 15 residues. V lost 1 base and J 2 bases, leaving 12 bases between the germline ends. Germline V gene sequence: CDR1 SGHNT, CDR2 YYREEE (reference sequence). CDR3 bases: TGTGCCAGCAGCTTGCGCAACGCGCGACAAGAGACCCAGTACTTC. The encoded protein is CASSLRNARQETQYF. Full variable domain (rest looked up from reference TRBV5-4 and TRBJ2-5): ETGVTQSPTHLIKTRGQQVTLRCSSQSGHNTVSWYQQALGQGPQFIFQYYREEENGRGNFPPRFSGLQFPNYSSELNVNALELDDSALYLCASSLRNARQETQYFGPGTRLLVL.

This clonotype showed up just a few times. One junction end disagrees with the germline gene, perhaps due to a read error. The V gene is TRBV20-1, the J gene TRBJ2-2; D remains ambiguous. From germline, CDR1 is DFQATT and CDR2 SNEGSKA (reference sequence). The CDR3 spans 13 residues. The CDR3 DNA reads as TGCAGTGCGAGAGACACCTACACCGGGGAGCTGTTTTTT. Protein: CSARDTYTGELFF.

In its sample, this clonotype was seen many times. This rearrangement joins TRBV6-1 to TRBJ2-7; D remains unclear. Trimming shortened V by 4 bases and J by 6 bases, and 7 bases separated the two germline ends. The CDR3 runs to 11 residues. CDR1 MNHNS and CDR2 SASEGT come from the germline V gene. CDR3 sequence reads: CASSGGGEQYV. The CDR3 DNA is TGTGCCAGCAGTGGCGGTGGCGAGCAGTACGTC.

This clonotype was counted between two and nine times. The V gene is TRBV12-3 or TRBV12-4, the J gene TRBJ2-3; D remains ambiguous. The CDR3 sequence is 13 residues long. Trimming stripped 7 bases from V and 3 bases from J, with 11 bases between. The CDR3 here is CASTPPLTDTQYF. The CDR3 DNA reads TGTGCCAGCACACCTCCCTTAACAGATACGCAGTATTTT.

This clonotype has ten or more counts. V and J are TRBV5-5 and TRBJ2-1; 7 nucleotides agree with TRBD1. V shed 4 bases, J shed 8 bases, and the junction held 9 bases outside the gene matches. There are 14 residues in the CDR3. Per the germline V gene, CDR1 is SGHKS and CDR2 is YYEKEE (reference sequence). Here the CDR3 DNA reads TGTGCCAGCAGCCCGAGGACAGGCTTGGATGAGCAGTTCTTC. It translates to CASSPRTGLDEQFF.

This clonotype was seen a few times. This rearrangement joins TRBV4-3 to TRBJ1-2; D is unresolved. The CDR3 is 17 residues long. V was pared by 2 bases and J by 1 base, with 17 bases between. Germline V CDR1 and CDR2: LGHNA, YSLEER. CDR3 in amino acids: CASSQRKGGGSNYGYTF. DNA for the CDR3: TGCGCCAGCAGCCAAAGGAAGGGAGGTGGGAGTAACTATGGCTACACCTTC.

The chain combines TRBV6-5 with TRBJ2-3; 11 nucleotides line up with TRBD2. Germline assignment: CDR1 MNHEY and CDR2 SVGAGI. J gave up 4 bases and V 6 bases, and 6 bases lay outside the gene matches. CDR3 length equals 15 residues. The CDR3 loop is CASSPLAGGSDTQYF. The CDR3 nucleotides are TGTGCCAGCAGCCCGTTAGCGGGGGGGTCAGATACGCAGTATTTT.

The chain carries TRBV7-3 and TRBJ2-5, with 8 bases matching TRBD2. The CDR3 sequence is 17 residues long. Germline V lookup: CDR1 SGHTA, CDR2 FQGTGA. The junction had 12 bases not matched to a gene; V was cut back by 1 base and J by 5 bases. This chain's CDR3 is CASSLRGLGDSPETQYF. CDR3 bases: TGTGCCAGCAGCTTAAGGGGACTAGGAGATAGTCCGGAGACCCAGTACTTC.

The rearrangement uses TRBV7-6 and TRBJ2-1, with a possible D match to TRBD2 (6 bases). V lost 5 bases and J 12 bases, leaving 14 bases between the germline ends. The CDR3 extends over 12 amino acids. Germline lookup yields CDR1 SGHVS and CDR2 FNYEAQ. The CDR3 sequence: CASSPVLAGQFF. CDR3 bases: TGTGCCAGCAGCCCAGTACTAGCCGGGCAGTTCTTC.

Points on this clonotype: The junction departs from the called germline gene at one end, perhaps through a read error. The chain uses TRBV18 and TRBJ1-4, with 10 nucleotides matching TRBD1. Germline V gene data show CDR1 as KGHSH and CDR2 as LQKENI. CDR3 size: 16 residues. For the CDR3, the DNA is TGTGCCAGCTCCCCCGGGACAGGGGCAACTAATGAAAAGCTGTTTTTT. Encoded protein: CASSPGTGATNEKLFF.

This clonotype has just a few counts. The chain carries TRBV4-3 and TRBJ2-1, with TRBD1 matching over 7 bases. This CDR3 has 15 residues. Germline lookup yields CDR1 LGHNA and CDR2 YSLEER. Germline trimming cut 0 bases from V and 7 bases from J; bases unmatched to any gene: 6. The CDR3 spells CASSQESGTVNEQFF. The CDR3 region has the DNA TGCGCCAGCAGCCAAGAATCCGGGACAGTTAATGAGCAGTTCTTC.

A few counts support this clonotype. The genes are TRBV7-9 and TRBJ2-7; weak D call: TRBD1 (7 bases). The CDR3 is made up of 15 amino acids. Per the germline V gene, CDR1 is SEHNR and CDR2 is FQNEAQ (reference sequence). V shed 4 bases and J shed 3 bases, with 16 bases lying between them. The DNA for the CDR3 is TGTGCCAGCAGCTCCGGAGGGGACAGCCTCTACGAGCAGTACTTC. It encodes CASSSGGDSLYEQYF.

The chain carries TRBV29-1 and TRBJ1-3; D is uncertain. V was pared by 7 bases and J by 3 bases, with 7 bases between. The CDR3 totals 11 residues. The germline V gene has CDR1 SQVTM and CDR2 ANQGSEA. Written as DNA, the CDR3 is TGCAGCGCGGAGGATGGAAACACCATATATTTT. This sequence encodes CSAEDGNTIYF.

This chain connects TRBV12-3 or TRBV12-4 to TRBJ1-1, with TRBD1 matching over 7 bases. With 5 bases clipped from V and 4 bases from J, the junction kept 7 bases outside the gene matches. The CDR3 length is 14 residues. The CDR3 DNA follows: TGTGCCAGCAGTCTCCAGGGGGTGGCCACTGAAGCTTTCTTT. This codes for CASSLQGVATEAFF.

The table lists this clonotype with many counts. The J gene is TRBJ2-3, the V gene TRBV29-1; 7 bases line up with TRBD2. Germline CDR1 SQVTM, CDR2 ANQGSEA. The length of the CDR3 is 14 residues. The V gene end was trimmed by 6 bases and the J gene end by 5 bases; junction bases not matched to a gene: 11. The CDR3 sequence is CSVERAGSGDTQYF. The DNA of the CDR3 is TGCAGCGTCGAGAGAGCGGGGTCCGGAGATACGCAGTATTTT.

J is TRBJ2-1 and V is TRBV7-3; D is ambiguous. In germline, CDR1 is SGHTA, CDR2 FQGTGA. CDR3 length: 15 amino acids. V was clipped by 0 bases and J by 0 bases, with 6 bases between them. The CDR3 region has the DNA TGTGCCAGCAGCTTAACGCATAGCTCCTACAATGAGCAGTTCTTC. It translates to CASSLTHSSYNEQFF.

J is TRBJ1-6 and V is TRBV7-9; D unclear. V dropped 5 bases and J dropped 6 bases, with 17 bases sitting between them. This CDR3 contains 16 residues. CDR1 is SEHNR and CDR2 is FQNEAQ in the germline V gene (reference sequence). In DNA form, the CDR3 reads TGTGCCAGCAGCGAGACGACCGGGCCCTCTAATTCACCCCTCCACTTT. Translation gives CASSETTGPSNSPLHF.

The chain couples TRBV10-3 to TRBJ1-3; D perhaps matches TRBD1 (5 bases). Trimming took 4 bases from V and 0 from J, leaving 10 bases between them. Per the germline V gene, CDR1 is ENHRY and CDR2 is SYGVKD. The CDR3 is 15 residues long. The CDR3: CAISVQEDSGNTIYF. The CDR3 coding sequence is TGTGCCATCAGTGTACAGGAAGACTCTGGAAACACCATATATTTT.

This clonotype has a handful of counts. V and J are TRBV30 and TRBJ2-7, with TRBD2 as a possible D gene (6 bases). Trimming removed 2 bases at V and 5 bases at J, with 10 bases between. CDR1 and CDR2 from the germline V gene are GTSNPN and SVGIG (reference sequence). CDR3 length equals 12 residues. The CDR3 reads CAWSRGIHEQYF. The DNA of the CDR3 is TGTGCCTGGAGTCGGGGGATCCACGAGCAGTACTTC.

This clonotype was seen only a few times. This chain connects TRBV7-9 to TRBJ1-6; 7 bases match TRBD1. Germline assignment: CDR1 SEHNR and CDR2 FQNEAQ (reference sequence). This CDR3 region has 14 residues. The V and J ends lost 5 bases and 8 bases, in that order; junction bases with no gene match: 6. CDR3 DNA: TGTGCCAGCAGCCCCGGGCAGGGGGATTCACCCCTCCACTTT. Its translation: CASSPGQGDSPLHF.

The chain has TRBV2 and TRBJ2-7; D ambiguous. CDR1 is SNHLY, CDR2 FYNNEI, per germline. The CDR3 is 12 amino acids. V was cut by 6 bases and J by 2 bases, with 8 bases left in between. The CDR3 region has the DNA TGTGCCAGCAGCTTCGACACCTACGAGCAGTACGTC. It translates to CASSFDTYEQYV.